The clone carrying this T cell receptor beta chain was detected a few times. Its cognate antigen is unknown. The data originate from a study of cytomegalovirus exposure and HLA in healthy donors. General study findings and limits: What TCR beta sequences reportedly achieved was accurate prediction of HLA-A and HLA-B alleles in most subjects. Follow-up analysis seemed to connect common viral pathogens with several of the most significant clusters identified.

The CDR3 spans 14 residues. Trimming took 4 bases from V and 0 from J, leaving 7 bases between them. CDR1 and CDR2 (germline): LGHNA, YSLEER. PCR involved 60 Vbeta and 13 Jbeta primers. Assay: immunoSEQ multiplex PCR; the TCRdb copy retains only in-frame clones and omits some. The data contain approximately 170,000 clones, 80% of them singletons. The donors gave bone marrow, and they were healthy. This sequence was found in a male donor in good health and CMV-seronegative. The V gene is TRBV4-3, the J gene TRBJ1-5; the D is unclear. What was sequenced was PBMCs. The CDR3 sequence: CASSPQYSNQPQHF. CDR3 coding DNA: TGCGCCAGCAGCCCACAGTATAGCAATCAGCCCCAGCATTTT.